This TCR beta chain was retrieved from a study of blood T cells in healthy people across ages. Comment on this clonotype: A much larger clone differs by one base, so this may be a read error.

Then a second PCR, running about 6 to 12 cycles, was carried out with a sample-barcoded 5' primer and a J-beta primer mix. In TCRdb, the 5' RACE reads were re-called with MiXCR into one record per CDR3 protein. The data show about 930,000 distinct CDR3 sequences, with 25% to 35% seen just once and 10% held by the top ten. Donors each provided roughly 10 milliliters of peripheral blood. The data also belong to a second study, concerning T cells of mothers and their children. That publication notes: Six children, together with their three healthy Caucasian mothers, made up the donors. Related mother-child pairs shared marginally more repertoire than unrelated pairs, though not significantly.

Sample: blood. This clonotype originated in a woman between 40 and 55 years old in good health.

DNA of the CDR3: TGTGCCAGCAGCTCTGGAGGTGGAGGGTGCTACGAGCAGTACTTC. Translating it yields CASSSGGGGCYEQYF. The chain uses TRBV7-9 and TRBJ2-7; tentative D call: TRBD2 (6 bases). The CDR3 has 15 residues. Germline V lookup: CDR1 SEHNR, CDR2 FQNEAQ (reference sequence). Trimming cost V 4 bases and J 3 bases, with 16 bases left between them.